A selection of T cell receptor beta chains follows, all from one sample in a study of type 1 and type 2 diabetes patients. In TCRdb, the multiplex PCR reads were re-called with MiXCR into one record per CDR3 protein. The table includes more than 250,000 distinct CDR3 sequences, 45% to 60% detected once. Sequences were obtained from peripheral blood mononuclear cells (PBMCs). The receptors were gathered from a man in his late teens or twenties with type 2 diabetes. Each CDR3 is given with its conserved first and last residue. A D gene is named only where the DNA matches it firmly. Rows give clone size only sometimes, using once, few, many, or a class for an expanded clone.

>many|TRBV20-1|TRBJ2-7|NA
TGCAGTGCAACAATCGACATAGTCAGGAGCGAGCAGTACTTC
CSATIDIVRSEQYF
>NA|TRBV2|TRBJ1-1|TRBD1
TGTGCCAGCAGCCCAGGAAGGACAGGGAGGAACACTGAAGCTTTCTTT
CASSPGRTGRNTEAFF
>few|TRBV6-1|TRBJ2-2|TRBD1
TGTGCCAGCAGTGAGGTACAGGGGGCAAACGGGGAGCTGTTTTTT
CASSEVQGANGELFF
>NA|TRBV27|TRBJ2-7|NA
TGTGCCAGCAGTTTACAGGGCCCCTCGCGGCAGTACTTC
CASSLQGPSRQYF
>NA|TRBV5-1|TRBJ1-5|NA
TGCGCCAGCAGACGTGCTCCCAATCAGCCCCAGCATTTT
CASRRAPNQPQHF
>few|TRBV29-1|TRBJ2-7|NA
TGCAGCGTTGGGCAGGGACGGTCCTACGAGCAGTACTTC
CSVGQGRSYEQYF
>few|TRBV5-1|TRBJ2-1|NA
TGCGCCAGCAGGGAAGGGGCGTACAATGAGCAGTTCTTC
CASREGAYNEQFF
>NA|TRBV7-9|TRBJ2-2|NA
TGTGCCAGCAGCTTAAATCGGGCAGGAGCGAACACCGGGGAGCTGTTTTTT
CASSLNRAGANTGELFF
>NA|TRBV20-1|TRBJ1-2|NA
TGCAGTTACAGAGGACAAGGAGGAATATATGGCTACACCTTC
CSYRGQGGIYGYTF
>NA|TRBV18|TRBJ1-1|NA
TGTGCCAGCTCACCCGGGGGTGAAGCTTTCTTT
CASSPGGEAFF
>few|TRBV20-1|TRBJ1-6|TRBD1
TGCAGTGCTAGGGACAGGGGAAGGCATAATTCACCCCTCCACTTT
CSARDRGRHNSPLHF
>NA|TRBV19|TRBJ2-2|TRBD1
TGTGCCAGTAAGTTGGGACAGGGATCTTTCGGGGAGCTGTTTTTT
CASKLGQGSFGELFF
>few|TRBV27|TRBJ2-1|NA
TGTGCCAGCAGTTTATTACTCCCTTCCAATGAGCAGTTCTTC
CASSLLLPSNEQFF
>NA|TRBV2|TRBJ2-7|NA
TGTGCCAGCAGTGGGGATCAGACAGGGAGGGGCTACGAGCAGTACTTC
CASSGDQTGRGYEQYF
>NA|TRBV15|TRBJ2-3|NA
TGTGCCACCAGCAGAGATCTTTATCAGACTCCAGAGGGGGATACGCAGTATTTT
CATSRDLYQTPEGDTQYF
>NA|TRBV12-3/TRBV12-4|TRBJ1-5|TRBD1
TGTGCCAGCAGTTTAGGGGGAGGGACAGGGGATCAGCCCCAGCATTTT
CASSLGGGTGDQPQHF
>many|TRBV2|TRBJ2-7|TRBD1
TGTGCCAGCAGTGTTGAACAGGGGGCCCACGAGCAGTACTTC
CASSVEQGAHEQYF
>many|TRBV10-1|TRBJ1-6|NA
TGCGCCAGTTCCGGGAGCCTGAATTCACCCCTCCACTTT
CASSGSLNSPLHF
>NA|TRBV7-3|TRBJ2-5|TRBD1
TGTGCCAGCAGCCCAGACAGGGGGCCTTTTGAGACCCAGTACTTC
CASSPDRGPFETQYF
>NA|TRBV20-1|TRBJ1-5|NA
TGCAGTGCAGAAGGGAGTGGTAGCAATCAGCCCCAGCATTTT
CSAEGSGSNQPQHF
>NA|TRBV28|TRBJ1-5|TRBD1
TGTGCCAGCAGTACAGGGGTGGACCAGCCCCAGCATTTT
CASSTGVDQPQHF
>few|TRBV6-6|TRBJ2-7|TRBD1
TGTGCCAGCCGGGACAGCATCTCCTACGAGCAGTACTTC
CASRDSISYEQYF
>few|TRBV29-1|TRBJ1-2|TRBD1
TGCAGCGACATGCGAGGACAGGGATATCATGGCTACACCTTC
CSDMRGQGYHGYTF
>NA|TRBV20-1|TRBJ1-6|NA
TGCAGTGCCATACGACAGAATAATTCACCCCTCCACTTT
CSAIRQNNSPLHF
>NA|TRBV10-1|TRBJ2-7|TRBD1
TGCGCCAGCAGTGAAGCCGGGACAGGGTACTCCTACGAGCAGTACTTC
CASSEAGTGYSYEQYF
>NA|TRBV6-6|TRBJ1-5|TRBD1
TGTGCCAGCAGCACGACAGGGATCCGCAATCAGCCCCAGCATTTT
CASSTTGIRNQPQHF
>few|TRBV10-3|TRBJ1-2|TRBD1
TGTGCCATCAGGGGGACAGGGCACGACTATAGCTACACCTTC
CAIRGTGHDYSYTF
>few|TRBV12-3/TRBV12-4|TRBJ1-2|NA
TGTGCCAGCAGTCGAGGCGACGGTGGCTACACCTTC
CASSRGDGGYTF
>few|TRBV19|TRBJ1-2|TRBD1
TGTGCCAGTAGGGGACAGGGAGGAGTTGGGGGCTACACCTTC
CASRGQGGVGGYTF
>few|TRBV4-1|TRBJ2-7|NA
TGCGCCAGCAGCCAACTGTTGGGCGGACCCTACGAGCAGTACTTC
CASSQLLGGPYEQYF
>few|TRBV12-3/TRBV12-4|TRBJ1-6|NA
TGTGCCAGCACTGAGGCAGGCCTCACATCACCCCTCCACTTT
CASTEAGLTSPLHF
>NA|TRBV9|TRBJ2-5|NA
TGTGCCAGCAGCGTAGAGGCTGGCGAAGAGACCCAGTACTTC
CASSVEAGEETQYF
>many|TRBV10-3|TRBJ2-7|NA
TGTGCCACCTCGGCCCGGCGAGACGAGCAGTACTTC
CATSARRDEQYF
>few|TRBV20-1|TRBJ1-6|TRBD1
TGCAGTGCTAGAGATCGAGGGGGCTATTCACCCCTCCACTTT
CSARDRGGYSPLHF
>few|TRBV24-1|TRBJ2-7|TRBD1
TGTGCCACAAGGACAGGGCACACCGAGCAGTACTTC
CATRTGHTEQYF
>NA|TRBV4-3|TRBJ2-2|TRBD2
TGCGCCAGCAGCCAAGATCGACCCGGACTAGCGGGGGGGAAGGTGACCGGGGAGCTGTTTTTT
CASSQDRPGLAGGKVTGELFF
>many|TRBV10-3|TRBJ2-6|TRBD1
TGTGCCACCGCCTCGACAGGGACTGGGGCCAACGTCCTGACTTTC
CATASTGTGANVLTF
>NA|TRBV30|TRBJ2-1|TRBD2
TGTGCCTGGAGTGTTATGCGGGAGGGCAGTCAGTTCTTC
CAWSVMREGSQFF
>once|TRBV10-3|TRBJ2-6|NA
TGTGCCACCAGTGAGTCTAAAGGAAGTACCTCTGGGGCCAACGTCCTGACTTTC
CATSESKGSTSGANVLTF
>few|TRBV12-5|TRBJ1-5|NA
TGTGCTAGTGGTCCGGATCAGCCCCAGCATTTT
CASGPDQPQHF
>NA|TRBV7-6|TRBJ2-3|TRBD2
TGTGCCAGCAGCACCCGGGAGGTTGGAGATACGCAGTATTTT
CASSTREVGDTQYF
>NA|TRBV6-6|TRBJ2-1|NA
TGTGCCAGCAGTCTCTCCCCCCGGGACGGCCAAAATGAGCAGTTCTTC
CASSLSPRDGQNEQFF
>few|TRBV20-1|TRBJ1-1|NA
TGCAGCGCCGGCGGGGGGCCGACGAACACTGAAGCTTTCTTT
CSAGGGPTNTEAFF
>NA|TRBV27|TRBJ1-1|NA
TGTGCCAGCAGTTGGGACCAGAACACTGAAGCTTTCTTT
CASSWDQNTEAFF
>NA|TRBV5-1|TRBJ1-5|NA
TGCGCCAGCAGCTTGGAACCCGGGCGTAAGCAGCCCCAGCATTTT
CASSLEPGRKQPQHF
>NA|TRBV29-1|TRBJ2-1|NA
TGCAGCGTTGGCCCTAGCTCCTACAATGAGCAGTTCTTC
CSVGPSSYNEQFF
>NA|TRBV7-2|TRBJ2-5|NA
NA
CASSFYICSASGNQETQYF
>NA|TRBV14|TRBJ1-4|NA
TGTGCCAGCAGCCAAGTCAAGAGCGGACTGTTTTTT
CASSQVKSGLFF
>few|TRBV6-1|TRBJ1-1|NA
TGTGCCAGCAGGAACAGGGCCATGAACACTGAAGCTTTCTTT
CASRNRAMNTEAFF
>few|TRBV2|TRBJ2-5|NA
TGTGCCAGCGGCAGGGAAGGAGAGGCCCAGTACTTC
CASGREGEAQYF
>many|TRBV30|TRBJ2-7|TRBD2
TGTGCCTGGAGTGTAATGTCGGGACTAGCGGACGAGCAGTACTTC
CAWSVMSGLADEQYF
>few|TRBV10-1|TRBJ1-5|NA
TGCGCCAGCAGTGAACCCGGCAAGCCCCAGCATTTT
CASSEPGKPQHF
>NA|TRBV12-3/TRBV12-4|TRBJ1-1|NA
TGTGCCATCAGTGAGTCTTGGGGAGCTTTCTTT
CAISESWGAFF
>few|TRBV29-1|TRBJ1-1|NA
TGCAGCGTTGTTTGGGGGCTGGACACTGAAGCTTTCTTT
CSVVWGLDTEAFF
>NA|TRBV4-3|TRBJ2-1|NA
TGCGCCAGCAGCCAAGACACCACGGGATCCTACAATGAGCAGTTCTTC
CASSQDTTGSYNEQFF